This T cell receptor beta chain was captured in a study of shared clonotypes between healthy human individuals. Produced via immunoSEQ multiplex PCR; TCRdb's table is partial and in-frame only. The sample shows hundreds of thousands of clones, 76% of them seen only once. There were no recent acute infections or vaccinations among the donors, who were healthy HIV-negative adults. J was trimmed by 5 bases and V by 3 bases; bases with no gene match: 10. This CDR3 is built from 16 residues. Germline V CDR1 and CDR2: SGHKS, YYEKEE (reference sequence). The gene calls are TRBV5-5 and TRBJ2-5; TRBD1 matches 10 bases. Sequenced input: PBMCs. The source is a woman in her thirties or forties in good health. Some clones in this sample may be carry-over from other donors' samples. The CDR3 coding sequence is TGTGCCAGCAGCTACCCGGACAGGGGGATTGTGGAGACCCAGTACTTC. This codes for CASSYPDRGIVETQYF.